This TCR beta chain derives from a study of PD-L1 blockade in urothelial cancer. Study as a whole: Median blood clonality was 0.080, with more than 75,000 unique TCRs.

This clone appeared a few times. The germline V gene has CDR1 LNHDA and CDR2 SQIVND (reference sequence). The ends lost 5 bases at V and 7 bases at J; junction bases unmatched: 11. The CDR3 has 16 residues. The repertoire was sequenced with immunoSEQ multiplex PCR; TCRdb's copy has only in-frame clones and lacks some. Here the sample spans around 130,000 clones, approximately 84% being singletons. Described time point: pretreatment peripheral blood. The chain joins TRBV19 to TRBJ1-6; TRBD1 agrees at 7 bases. The TCR sequence derives from a man aged 50 or older with urothelial cancer. The sample here was PBMCs, taken around atezolizumab (anti-PD-L1) treatment. Here the CDR3 reads CASSPQGQQGNSPLHF. DNA for the CDR3: TGTGCCAGTAGTCCGCAGGGACAGCAGGGCAATTCACCCCTCCACTTT.